This record looks at one T cell receptor beta chain sequence and its context. Its antigen is undetermined. The donors were part of the validation cohort of roughly 130 subjects. That cohort was separate from the first cohort, which comprised 700 or so subjects. This entry comes from a study of cytomegalovirus exposure and HLA in healthy donors. Per the germline V gene, CDR1 is MDHEN and CDR2 is SYDVKM. V shed 8 bases and J shed 5 bases, with 9 bases lying between them. This CDR3 has 11 amino acids. Study-wide results and caveats: Subsequent analysis showed first-cohort TCR clusters tending to co-occur in around 110 validation repertoires. Most TCR sequences were seen very rarely across donors, but some public TCRs occurred in many.

Assay: immunoSEQ multiplex PCR; the TCRdb copy retains only in-frame clones and omits some. The table lists 55,000 to 85,000 clones, approximately 94% of them singletons. The source is a woman younger than 30 in good health and CMV-seronegative. The sequenced sample consisted of PBMCs. The V call is TRBV28, the J call TRBJ1-2, with a tentative D call TRBD1 (6 bases). CDR3 DNA sequence: TGTGCCAGCCAACAGGGATATGGCTACACCTTC. Amino acids: CASQQGYGYTF.